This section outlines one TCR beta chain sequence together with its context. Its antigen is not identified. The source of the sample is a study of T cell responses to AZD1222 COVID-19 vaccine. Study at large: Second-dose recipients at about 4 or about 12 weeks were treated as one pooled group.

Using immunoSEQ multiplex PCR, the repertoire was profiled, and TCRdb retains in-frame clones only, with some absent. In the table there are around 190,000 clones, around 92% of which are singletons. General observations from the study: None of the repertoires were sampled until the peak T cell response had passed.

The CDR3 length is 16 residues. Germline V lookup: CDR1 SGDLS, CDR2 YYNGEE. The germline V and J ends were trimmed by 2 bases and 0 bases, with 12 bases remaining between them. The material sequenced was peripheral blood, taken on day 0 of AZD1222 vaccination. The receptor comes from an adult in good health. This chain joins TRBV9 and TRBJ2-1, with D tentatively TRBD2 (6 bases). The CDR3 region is CASSVVSGFSYNEQFF. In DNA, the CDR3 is TGTGCCAGCAGCGTCGTCAGCGGGTTCTCCTACAATGAGCAGTTCTTC.